This T cell receptor (beta chain) was captured in a study of blood T cell repertoires in COVID-19. At the level of the study: Italy, Spain and the United States were the sources of the convalescent and acute COVID-19 samples. PBMCs, B-cell-depleted T cells, or T cells provided the cDNA or gDNA that made up the material.

Looked up from germline, CDR1 is MNHEY and CDR2 is SVGAGI. V was cut by 0 bases and J by 3 bases, with 8 bases left in between. The CDR3 extends over 14 amino acids. This table comes from immunoSEQ multiplex PCR, and its TCRdb copy is limited to in-frame clones, with some not included. The data hold under 500,000 clones, with approximately 92% observed a single time. In terms of age and location, participants ranged from roughly 18 to 100 years and lived in approximately 26 US areas. Grouping used clinical history reported by participants in a survey and questionnaire. The rearrangement joins TRBV6-5 to TRBJ1-1; D not resolved. Sequencing was done on a sample of PBMCs or T cells enriched from blood (not recorded which). This TCR was sampled from a man aged 30-40 years who had recovered from COVID-19. Here the CDR3 reads CASSYSDTYTEAFF. In DNA form, the CDR3 reads TGTGCCAGCAGTTACTCCGATACATACACTGAAGCTTTCTTT.